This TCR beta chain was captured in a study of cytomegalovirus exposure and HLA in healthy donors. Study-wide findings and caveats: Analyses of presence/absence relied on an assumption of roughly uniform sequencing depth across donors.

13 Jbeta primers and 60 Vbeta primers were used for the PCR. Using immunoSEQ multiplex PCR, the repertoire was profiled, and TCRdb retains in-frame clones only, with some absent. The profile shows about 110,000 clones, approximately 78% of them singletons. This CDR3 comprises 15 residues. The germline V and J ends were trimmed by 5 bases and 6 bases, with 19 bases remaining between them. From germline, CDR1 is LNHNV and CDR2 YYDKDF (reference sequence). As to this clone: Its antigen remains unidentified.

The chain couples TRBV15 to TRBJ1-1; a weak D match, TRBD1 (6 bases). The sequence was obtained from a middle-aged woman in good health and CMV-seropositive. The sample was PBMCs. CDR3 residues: CATSAGGGAAPEAFF. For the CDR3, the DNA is TGTGCCACCAGCGCTGGGGGGGGCGCGGCCCCTGAAGCTTTCTTT.